This T cell receptor (beta chain) was sequenced for a study of T cell repertoires in cytomegalovirus infection. Study outcomes and limitations: Summed frequency of public TCR beta families distinguished CMV carriers with the relevant HLA.

Trimming removed 8 bases from V and 2 bases from J, with 15 bases in between. Germline CDR1 reads SGHTA; CDR2 reads FQGNSA. The length of the CDR3 is 14 residues. A few counts support this clonotype. The antigen remains undetermined. One entry per CDR3 protein, called by TCRdb with MiXCR from the reads. The sample has 200,000 or so distinct CDR3 sequences; roughly 28% are singletons. This rearrangement joins TRBV7-2 to TRBJ1-2; maybe TRBD1 (5 bases). Specimen: PBMCs. The source of this sequence is a human donor in good health (CMV status not recorded). Some clones in this sample may be carry-over from other donors' samples. Here the CDR3 reads CASAPGGENYGYTF. The CDR3 region has the DNA TGTGCCAGCGCCCCTGGGGGAGAGAACTATGGCTACACCTTC. The full variable domain, with the rest looked up from reference TRBV7-2 and TRBJ1-2, is GAGVSQSPSNKVTEKGKDVELRCDPISGHTALYWYRQSLGQGLEFLIYFQGNSAPDKSGLPSDRFSAERTGGSVSTLTIQRTQQEDSAVYLCASAPGGENYGYTFGSGTRLTVV.